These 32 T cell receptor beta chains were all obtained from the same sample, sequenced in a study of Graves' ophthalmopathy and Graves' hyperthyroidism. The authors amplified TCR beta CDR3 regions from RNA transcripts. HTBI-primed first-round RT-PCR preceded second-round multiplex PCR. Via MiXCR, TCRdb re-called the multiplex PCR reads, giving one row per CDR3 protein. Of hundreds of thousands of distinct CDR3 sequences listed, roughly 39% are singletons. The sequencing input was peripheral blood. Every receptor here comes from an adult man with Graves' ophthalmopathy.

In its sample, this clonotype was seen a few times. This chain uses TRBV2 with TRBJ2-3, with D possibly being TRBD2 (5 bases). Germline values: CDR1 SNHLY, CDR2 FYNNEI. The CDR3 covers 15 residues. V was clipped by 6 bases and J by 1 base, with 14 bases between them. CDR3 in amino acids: CASRSPSSGTDTQYF. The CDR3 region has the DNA TGTGCCAGCAGAAGCCCTAGCAGTGGCACAGATACGCAGTATTTT.

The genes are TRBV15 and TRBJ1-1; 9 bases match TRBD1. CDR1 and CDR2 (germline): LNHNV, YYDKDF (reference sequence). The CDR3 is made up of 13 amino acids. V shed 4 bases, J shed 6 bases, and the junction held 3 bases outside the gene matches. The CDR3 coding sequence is TGTGCCACCAGCACCGGGACAGGGTCTGAAGCTTTCTTT. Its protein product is CATSTGTGSEAFF.

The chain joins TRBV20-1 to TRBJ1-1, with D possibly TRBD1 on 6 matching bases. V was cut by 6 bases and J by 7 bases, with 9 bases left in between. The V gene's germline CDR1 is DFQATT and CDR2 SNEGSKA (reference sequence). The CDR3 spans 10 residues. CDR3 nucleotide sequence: TGCAGTGCGGCAGGGGATGAAGCTTTCTTT. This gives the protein CSAAGDEAFF.

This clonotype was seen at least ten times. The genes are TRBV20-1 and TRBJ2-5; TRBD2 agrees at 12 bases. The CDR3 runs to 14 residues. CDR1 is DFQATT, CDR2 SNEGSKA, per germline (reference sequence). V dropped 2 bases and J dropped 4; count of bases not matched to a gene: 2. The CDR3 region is CSARLTSGRETQYF. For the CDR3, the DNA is TGCAGTGCTAGATTGACTAGCGGGAGAGAGACCCAGTACTTC.

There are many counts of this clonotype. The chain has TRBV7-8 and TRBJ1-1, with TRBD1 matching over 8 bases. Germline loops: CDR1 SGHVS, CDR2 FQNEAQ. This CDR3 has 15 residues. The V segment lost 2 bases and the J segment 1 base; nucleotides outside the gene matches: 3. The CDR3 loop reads CASSLQTGGNTEAFF. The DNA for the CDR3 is TGTGCCAGCAGCTTACAAACAGGGGGGAACACTGAAGCTTTCTTT.

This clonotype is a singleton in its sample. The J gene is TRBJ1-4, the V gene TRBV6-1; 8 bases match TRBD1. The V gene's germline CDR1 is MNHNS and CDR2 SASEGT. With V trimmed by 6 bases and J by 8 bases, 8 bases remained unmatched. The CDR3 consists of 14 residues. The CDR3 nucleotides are TGTGCCAGCAGAGCCAGGACAGGGAACGAAAAACTGTTTTTT. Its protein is CASRARTGNEKLFF.

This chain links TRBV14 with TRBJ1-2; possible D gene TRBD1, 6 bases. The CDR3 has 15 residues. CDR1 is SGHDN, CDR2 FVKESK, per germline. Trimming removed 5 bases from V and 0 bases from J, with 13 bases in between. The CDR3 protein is CASSAWTEPNYGYTF. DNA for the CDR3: TGTGCCAGCAGCGCTTGGACAGAGCCTAACTATGGCTACACCTTC.

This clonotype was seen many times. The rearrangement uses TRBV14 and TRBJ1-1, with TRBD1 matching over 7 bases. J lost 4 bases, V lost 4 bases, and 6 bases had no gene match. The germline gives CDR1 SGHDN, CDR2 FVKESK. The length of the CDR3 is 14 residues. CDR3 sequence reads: CASSPQQGSTEAFF. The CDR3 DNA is TGTGCCAGCAGCCCGCAACAGGGGAGCACTGAAGCTTTCTTT.

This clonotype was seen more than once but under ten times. The CDR3 coding sequence is TGTGCCAGCAACCTGGGGGGGACCCACGAGCAGTACTTC. As protein: CASNLGGTHEQYF. The V and J genes are TRBV7-8 and TRBJ2-7; 7 bases fit TRBD2. The germline gives CDR1 SGHVS, CDR2 FQNEAQ. The ends lost 7 bases at V and 5 bases at J; junction bases unmatched: 8. This CDR3 has 13 amino acids.

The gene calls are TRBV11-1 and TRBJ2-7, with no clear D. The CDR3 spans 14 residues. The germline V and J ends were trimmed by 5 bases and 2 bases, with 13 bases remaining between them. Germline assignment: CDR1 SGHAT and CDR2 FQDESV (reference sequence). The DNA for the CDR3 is TGTGCCAGCAGCGTGGCGTGGGTTCCCTACGAGCAGTACTTC. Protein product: CASSVAWVPYEQYF.

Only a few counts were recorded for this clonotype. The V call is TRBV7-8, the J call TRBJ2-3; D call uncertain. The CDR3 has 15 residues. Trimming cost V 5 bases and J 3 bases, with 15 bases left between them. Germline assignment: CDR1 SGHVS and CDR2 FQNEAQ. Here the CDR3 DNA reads TGTGCCAGCAGCGATAGCAGGTCCCCAACAGATACGCAGTATTTT. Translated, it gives CASSDSRSPTDTQYF.

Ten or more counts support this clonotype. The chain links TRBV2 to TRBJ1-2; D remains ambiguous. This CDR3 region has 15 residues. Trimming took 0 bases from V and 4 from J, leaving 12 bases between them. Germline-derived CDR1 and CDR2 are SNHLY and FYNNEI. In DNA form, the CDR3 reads TGTGCCAGCAGTGAAGCGGAGGGCGCCCGCTATGGCTACACCTTC. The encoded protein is CASSEAEGARYGYTF.

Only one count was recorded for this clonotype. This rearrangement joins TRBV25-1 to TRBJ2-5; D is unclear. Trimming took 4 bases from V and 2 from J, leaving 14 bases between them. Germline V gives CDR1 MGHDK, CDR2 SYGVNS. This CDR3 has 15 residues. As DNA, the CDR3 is TGTGCCAGCAGTGTCCTTAGCAGCGAACAAGAGACCCAGTACTTC. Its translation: CASSVLSSEQETQYF. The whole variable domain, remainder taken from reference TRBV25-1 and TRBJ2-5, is EADIYQTPRYLVIGTGKKITLECSQTMGHDKMYWYQQDPGMELHLIHYSYGVNSTEKGDLSSESTVSRIRTEHFPLTLESARPSHTSQYLCASSVLSSEQETQYFGPGTRLLVL.

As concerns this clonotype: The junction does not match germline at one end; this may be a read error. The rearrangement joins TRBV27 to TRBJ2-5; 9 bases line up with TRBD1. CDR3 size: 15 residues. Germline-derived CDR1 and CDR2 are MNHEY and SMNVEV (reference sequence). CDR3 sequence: CASSLFGQGQGTQYF. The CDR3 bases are TGTGCCAGCAGTTTATTCGGACAGGGGCAAGGGACCCAGTACTTC.

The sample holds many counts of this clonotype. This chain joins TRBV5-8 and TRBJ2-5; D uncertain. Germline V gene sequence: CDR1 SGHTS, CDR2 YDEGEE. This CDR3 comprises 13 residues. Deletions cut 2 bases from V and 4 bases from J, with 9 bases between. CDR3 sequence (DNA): TGTGCCAGCAGCTTCTTTGTGACAGAGACCCAGTACTTC. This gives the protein CASSFFVTETQYF.

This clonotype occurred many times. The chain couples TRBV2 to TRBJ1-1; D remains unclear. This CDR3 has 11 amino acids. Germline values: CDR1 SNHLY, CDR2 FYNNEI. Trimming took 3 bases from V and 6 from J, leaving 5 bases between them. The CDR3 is CASSEQSEAFF. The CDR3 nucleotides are TGTGCCAGCAGTGAGCAGTCTGAAGCTTTCTTT. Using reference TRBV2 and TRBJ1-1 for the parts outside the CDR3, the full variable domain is EPEVTQTPSHQVTQMGQEVILRCVPISNHLYFYWYRQILGQKVEFLVSFYNNEISEKSEIFDDQFSVERPDGSNFTLKIRSTKLEDSAMYFCASSEQSEAFFGQGTRLTVV.

CDR3: CASVVAGGGTEAFF. As DNA, the CDR3 is TGTGCCAGCGTCGTAGCTGGAGGGGGTACTGAAGCTTTCTTT. V and J are TRBV9 and TRBJ1-1, with a tentative D call TRBD1 (6 bases). Trimming left V 7 bases short and J 5 bases short, with 18 bases between. CDR3 size: 14 residues. Germline lookup yields CDR1 SGDLS and CDR2 YYNGEE.

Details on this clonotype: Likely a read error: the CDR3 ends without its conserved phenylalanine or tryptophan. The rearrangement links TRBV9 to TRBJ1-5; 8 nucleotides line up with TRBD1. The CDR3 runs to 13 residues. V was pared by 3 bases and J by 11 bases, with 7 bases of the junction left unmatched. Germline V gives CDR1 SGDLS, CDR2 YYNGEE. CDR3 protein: CASSGQGRGTQHS. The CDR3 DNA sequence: TGTGCCAGCAGCGGACAGGGGCGGGGGACCCAGCATTCT.

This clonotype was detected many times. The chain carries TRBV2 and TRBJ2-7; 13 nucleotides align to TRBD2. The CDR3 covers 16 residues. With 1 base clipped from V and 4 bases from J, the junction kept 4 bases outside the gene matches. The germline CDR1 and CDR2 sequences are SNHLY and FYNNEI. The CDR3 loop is CASSEGTSGSQYEQYF. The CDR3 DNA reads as TGTGCCAGCAGTGAAGGGACTAGCGGGAGTCAATACGAGCAGTACTTC.

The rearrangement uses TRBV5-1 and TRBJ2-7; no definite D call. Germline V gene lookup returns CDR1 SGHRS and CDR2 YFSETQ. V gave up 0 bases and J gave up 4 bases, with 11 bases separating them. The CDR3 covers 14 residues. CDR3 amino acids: CASSLALKAYEQYF. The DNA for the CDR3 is TGCGCCAGCAGCTTGGCCTTAAAGGCGTACGAGCAGTACTTC. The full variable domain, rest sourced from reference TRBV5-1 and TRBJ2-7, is KAGVTQTPRYLIKTRGQQVTLSCSPISGHRSVSWYQQTPGQGLQFLFEYFSETQRNKGNFPGRFSGRQFSNSRSEMNVSTLELGDSALYLCASSLALKAYEQYFGPGTRLTVT.

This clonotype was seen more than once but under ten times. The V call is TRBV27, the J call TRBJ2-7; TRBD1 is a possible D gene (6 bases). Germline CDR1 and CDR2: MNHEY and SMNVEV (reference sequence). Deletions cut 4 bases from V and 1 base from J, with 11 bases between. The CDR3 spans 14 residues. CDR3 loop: CASSSNRDSYEQYF. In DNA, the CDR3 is TGTGCCAGCAGTTCGAACAGGGATTCCTACGAGCAGTACTTC.

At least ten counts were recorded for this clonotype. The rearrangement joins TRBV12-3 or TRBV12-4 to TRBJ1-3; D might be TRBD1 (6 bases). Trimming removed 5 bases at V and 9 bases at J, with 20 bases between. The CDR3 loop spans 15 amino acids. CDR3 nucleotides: TGTGCCAGCAGTGCCAGGACAGCGCCCGGAGGCACCATATATTTT. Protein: CASSARTAPGGTIYF.

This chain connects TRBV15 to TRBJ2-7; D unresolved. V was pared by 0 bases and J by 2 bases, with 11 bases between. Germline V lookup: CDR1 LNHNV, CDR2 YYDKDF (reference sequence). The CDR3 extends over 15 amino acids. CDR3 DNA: TGTGCCACCAGCAGAGACCCGGGCAGTCCCTACGAGCAGTACTTC. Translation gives CATSRDPGSPYEQYF. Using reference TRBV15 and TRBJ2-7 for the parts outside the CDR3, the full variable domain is DAMVIQNPRYQVTQFGKPVTLSCSQTLNHNVMYWYQQKSSQAPKLLFHYYDKDFNNEADTPDNFQSRRPNTSFCFLDIRSPGLGDTAMYLCATSRDPGSPYEQYFGPGTRLTVT.

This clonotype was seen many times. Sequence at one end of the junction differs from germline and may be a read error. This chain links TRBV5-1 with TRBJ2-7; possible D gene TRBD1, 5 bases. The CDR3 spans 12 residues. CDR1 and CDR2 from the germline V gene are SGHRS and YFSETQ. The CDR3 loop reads CASSRDAYEQYF. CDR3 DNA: TGTGCCAGCAGCAGGGATGCCTACGAGCAGTACTTC.

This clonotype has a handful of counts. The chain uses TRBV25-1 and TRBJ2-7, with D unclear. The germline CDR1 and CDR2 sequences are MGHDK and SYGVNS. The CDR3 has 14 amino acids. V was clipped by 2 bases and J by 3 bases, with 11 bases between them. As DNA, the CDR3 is TGTGCCAGCAGTGAAGGTGCAAGGTTCTACGAGCAGTACTTC. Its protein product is CASSEGARFYEQYF.

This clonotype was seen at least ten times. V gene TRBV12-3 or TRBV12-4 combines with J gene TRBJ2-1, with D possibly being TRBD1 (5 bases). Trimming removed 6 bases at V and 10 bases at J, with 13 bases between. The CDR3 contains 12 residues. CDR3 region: CASSLDWGEQFF. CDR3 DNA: TGTGCCAGCAGCCTCGACTGGGGCGAGCAGTTCTTC.

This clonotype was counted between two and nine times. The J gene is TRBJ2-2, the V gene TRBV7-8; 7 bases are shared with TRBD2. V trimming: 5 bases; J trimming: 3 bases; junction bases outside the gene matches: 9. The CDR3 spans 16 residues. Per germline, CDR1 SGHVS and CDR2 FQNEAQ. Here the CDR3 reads CASSQSAGKDTGELFF. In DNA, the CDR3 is TGTGCCAGCAGCCAGTCAGCGGGGAAGGACACCGGGGAGCTGTTTTTT.

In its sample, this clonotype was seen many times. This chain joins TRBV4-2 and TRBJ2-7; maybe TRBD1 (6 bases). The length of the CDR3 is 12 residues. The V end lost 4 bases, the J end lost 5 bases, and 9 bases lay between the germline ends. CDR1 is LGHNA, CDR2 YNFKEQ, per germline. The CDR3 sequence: CASSPGVHEQYF. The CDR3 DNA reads TGTGCCAGCAGCCCAGGGGTCCACGAGCAGTACTTC.

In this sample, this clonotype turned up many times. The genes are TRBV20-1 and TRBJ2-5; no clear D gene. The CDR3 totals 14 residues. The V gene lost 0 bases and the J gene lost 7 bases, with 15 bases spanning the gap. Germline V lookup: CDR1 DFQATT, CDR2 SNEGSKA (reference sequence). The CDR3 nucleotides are TGCAGTGCTAGAGATCCTTTTGGTTCAGGGACCCAGTACTTC. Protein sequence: CSARDPFGSGTQYF.

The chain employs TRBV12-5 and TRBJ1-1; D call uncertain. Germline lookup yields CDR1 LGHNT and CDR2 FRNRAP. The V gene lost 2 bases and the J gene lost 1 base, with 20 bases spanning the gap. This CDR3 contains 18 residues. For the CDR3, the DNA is TGTGCTAGTGGTTTGAATCCCGGCAGGCCCCCTTGGAACACTGAAGCTTTCTTT. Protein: CASGLNPGRPPWNTEAFF.

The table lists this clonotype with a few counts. CDR3 amino acids: CSAGTGPYGYTF. The CDR3 DNA reads as TGCAGTGCTGGGACAGGTCCCTATGGCTACACCTTC. J is TRBJ1-2 and V is TRBV20-1; 8 positions agree with TRBD1. V gave up 5 bases and J gave up 4 bases; unmatched junction bases: 3. This CDR3 has 12 amino acids. Germline V lookup: CDR1 DFQATT, CDR2 SNEGSKA (reference sequence).

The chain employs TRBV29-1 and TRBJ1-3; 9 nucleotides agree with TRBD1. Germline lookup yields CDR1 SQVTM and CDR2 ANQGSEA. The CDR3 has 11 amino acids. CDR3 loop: CRTGGGNTIYF. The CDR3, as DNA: TGCAGGACAGGGGGAGGAAACACCATATATTTT.